Detailed here is one TCR beta chain. This sample is drawn from a study of cytomegalovirus exposure and HLA in healthy donors. V shed 5 bases, J shed 5 bases, and the junction held 9 bases outside the gene matches. The germline gives CDR1 MDHEN, CDR2 SYDVKM. CDR3 length: 15 residues. Profiled with immunoSEQ multiplex PCR; TCRdb holds only in-frame clones, not every one. This table holds roughly 120,000 clones, 88% found once. Sequenced input: PBMCs. The receptor was isolated from a man between 18 and 35 years old in good health and CMV-seropositive. V and J are TRBV28 and TRBJ2-3; 8 bases are shared with TRBD1. The CDR3 sequence is CASSNLAGGRDTQYF. The CDR3, as DNA: TGTGCCAGCAGTAACCTCGCAGGGGGCCGAGATACGCAGTATTTT.